A selection of T cell receptor beta chains follows, all from one sample in a study of spatial heterogeneity in lung cancer. TCRdb reanalysed the 5' RACE reads using MiXCR and keeps one entry per CDR3 protein. Here the sample spans some 40,000 distinct CDR3 sequences, 5.2% being singletons. The sequences come from PBMCs, collected at surgery. These receptors came from a female donor with early-stage non-small cell lung cancer. Each CDR3 is given with its conserved first and last residue. D genes are given only for firm matches. Clone size is shown for a subset of rows, as once, few, many or a class of expanded clone.

j_call,d_call,clone_size,v_call,cdr3_nt,cdr3_aa
TRBJ1-5,TRBD1,many,TRBV6-2/TRBV6-3,TGTGCCAGCAGGTCCGGACAGGGTTCGATTCAGCCCCAGCATTTT,CASRSGQGSIQPQHF
TRBJ1-1,NA,many,TRBV15,TGTGCCACCAGCAGAGAGGGGGGGAACACTGAAGCTTTCTTT,CATSREGGNTEAFF
TRBJ2-7,TRBD2,few,TRBV28,TGTGCCAGCAGTGCTCCCTCCGGGACTAGCGTCGAGCAGTACTTC,CASSAPSGTSVEQYF
TRBJ2-1,NA,NA,TRBV4-3,TGCGCCAGCACCCGCATCGCAGGGACTCCACATGAGCAGTTCTTC,CASTRIAGTPHEQFF
TRBJ2-3,TRBD2,few,TRBV2,TGTGCCAGCTTCATTAGCGGGGGGGCCCGAAATACGCAGTATTTT,CASFISGGARNTQYF
TRBJ2-5,NA,many,TRBV5-1,TGCGCCAGCAGCCGGGAAGGGGGGCAAGAGACCCAGTACTTC,CASSREGGQETQYF
TRBJ1-2,NA,many,TRBV4-1,TGCGCCAGCAGCCAAGATCTTTCTTCACCTGCTGGCTACACCTTC,CASSQDLSSPAGYTF
TRBJ1-1,TRBD1,NA,TRBV4-2,TGTGCCAGCAGCCAAGATCCAGGGGGGCTCACTGAAGCTTTCTTT,CASSQDPGGLTEAFF
TRBJ2-3,NA,many,TRBV11-2,TGTGCCAGCAGCAATACGAATACGCAGTATTTT,CASSNTNTQYF
TRBJ1-2,NA,NA,TRBV4-1,TGCGCCAGCAGCCGTGGACAGACCTATGGCTACACCTTC,CASSRGQTYGYTF
TRBJ1-6,TRBD1,many,TRBV28,TGTGCCAGCAGTTACGGACAGGGGGATTCACCCCTCCACTTT,CASSYGQGDSPLHF
TRBJ2-7,TRBD2,few,TRBV4-1,TGCGCCAGCAGCCTCCGCGGGGGGGGCTACGAGCAGTACTTC,CASSLRGGGYEQYF
TRBJ2-1,NA,NA,TRBV2,TGTGCCAGCAGTGAAGCGCTTATCGCGAATGAGCAGTTCTTC,CASSEALIANEQFF
TRBJ2-5,NA,few,TRBV7-8,TGTGCCAGCAGCCCCCCGTCCAGACTAGAACCTGGTGGGACCCAGTACTTC,CASSPPSRLEPGGTQYF
TRBJ2-7,NA,NA,TRBV9,TGTGCCAGCAGCTCCGGGGTGATCTCCGAGCAGTACTTC,CASSSGVISEQYF
TRBJ1-1,NA,many,TRBV4-3,TGCGCCAGCAGACGAGACCGCACTGAAGCTTTCTTT,CASRRDRTEAFF
TRBJ2-2,TRBD1,many,TRBV7-9,TGTGCCAGCAGCTTGGACAGGGAGAACACCGGGGAGCTGTTTTTT,CASSLDRENTGELFF
TRBJ2-4,TRBD1,many,TRBV28,TGTGCCAGCAGTACACAGGGGGCCCTAGCCAAAAACATTCAGTACTTC,CASSTQGALAKNIQYF
TRBJ2-7,NA,many,TRBV29-1,TGCAGCGCCTGGGGGAACTCCTACGAGCAGTACTTC,CSAWGNSYEQYF
TRBJ1-2,NA,many,TRBV6-2/TRBV6-3,TGTGCCAGCAGGCCACCGGGACGGGGGAAGGATGGCTACACCTTC,CASRPPGRGKDGYTF
TRBJ2-7,NA,many,TRBV4-2,TGTGCCAGCAGCCAAGAAAGTACGGCGGAGCGACTTTACGAGCAGTACTTC,CASSQESTAERLYEQYF